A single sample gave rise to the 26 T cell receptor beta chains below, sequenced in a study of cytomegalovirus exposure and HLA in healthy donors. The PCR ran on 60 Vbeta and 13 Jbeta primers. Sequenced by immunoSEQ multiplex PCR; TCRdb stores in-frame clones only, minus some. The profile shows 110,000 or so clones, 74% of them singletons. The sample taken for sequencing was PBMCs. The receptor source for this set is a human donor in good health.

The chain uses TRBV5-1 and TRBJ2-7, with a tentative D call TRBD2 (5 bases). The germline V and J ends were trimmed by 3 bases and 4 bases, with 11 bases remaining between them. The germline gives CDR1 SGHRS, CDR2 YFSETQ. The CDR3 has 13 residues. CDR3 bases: TGCGCCAGCAGCTCCCCGGGAATTTACGAGCAGTACTTC. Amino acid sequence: CASSSPGIYEQYF.

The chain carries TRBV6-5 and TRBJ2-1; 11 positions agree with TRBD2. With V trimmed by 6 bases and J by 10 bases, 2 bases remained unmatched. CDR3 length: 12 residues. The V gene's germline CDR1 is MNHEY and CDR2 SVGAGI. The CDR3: CASSRTSGEQFF. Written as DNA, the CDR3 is TGTGCCAGCAGCCGGACTAGCGGGGAGCAGTTCTTC.

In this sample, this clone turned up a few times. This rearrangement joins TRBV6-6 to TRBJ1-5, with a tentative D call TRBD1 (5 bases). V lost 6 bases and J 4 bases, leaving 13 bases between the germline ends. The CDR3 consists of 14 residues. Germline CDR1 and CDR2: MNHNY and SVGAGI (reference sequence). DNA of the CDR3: TGTGCCAGCAGAGTACCGGGGGAAAATCAGCCCCAGCATTTT. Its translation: CASRVPGENQPQHF.

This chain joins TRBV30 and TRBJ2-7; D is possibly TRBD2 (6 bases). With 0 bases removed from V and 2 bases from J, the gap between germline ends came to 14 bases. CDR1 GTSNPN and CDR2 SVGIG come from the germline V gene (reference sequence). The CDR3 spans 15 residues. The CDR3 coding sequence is TGTGCCTGGAGTGTGGGGGGAGTGGGTCCCTACGAGCAGTACTTC. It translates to CAWSVGGVGPYEQYF.

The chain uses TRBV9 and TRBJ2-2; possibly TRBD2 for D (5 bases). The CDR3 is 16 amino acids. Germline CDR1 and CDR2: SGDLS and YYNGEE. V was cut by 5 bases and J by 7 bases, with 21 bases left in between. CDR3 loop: CASSAMDPGGGGELFF. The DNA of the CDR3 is TGTGCCAGCAGTGCTATGGACCCGGGCGGAGGCGGGGAGCTGTTTTTT.

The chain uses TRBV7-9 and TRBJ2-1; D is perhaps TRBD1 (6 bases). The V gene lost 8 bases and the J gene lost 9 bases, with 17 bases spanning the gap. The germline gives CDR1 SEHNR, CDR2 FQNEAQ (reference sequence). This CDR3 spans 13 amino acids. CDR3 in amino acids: CASVPQGRGEQFF. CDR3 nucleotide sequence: TGTGCCAGCGTCCCACAGGGACGTGGTGAGCAGTTCTTC.

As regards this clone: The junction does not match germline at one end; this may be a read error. CDR3 DNA sequence: TGTTCCAGCAGCAAGGACAGGCCGGGGAGCGCTTTCTTT. Residues: CSSSKDRPGSAFF. This rearrangement joins TRBV7-9 to TRBJ1-1, with 7 bases matching TRBD1. The CDR3 is made up of 13 amino acids. Germline V gene sequence: CDR1 SEHNR, CDR2 FQNEAQ (reference sequence).

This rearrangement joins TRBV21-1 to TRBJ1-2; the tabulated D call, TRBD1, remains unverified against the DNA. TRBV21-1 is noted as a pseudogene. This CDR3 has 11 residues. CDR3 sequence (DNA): TGTGCCAGCATCTTAAGTGGCGGCTACACCTTC. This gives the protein CASILSGGYTF.

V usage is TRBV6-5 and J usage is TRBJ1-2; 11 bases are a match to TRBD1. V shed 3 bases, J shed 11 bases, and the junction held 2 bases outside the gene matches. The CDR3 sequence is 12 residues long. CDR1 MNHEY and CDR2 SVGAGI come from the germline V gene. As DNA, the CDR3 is TGTGCCAGCAGTTATGGGACAGGGGGATACACCTTC. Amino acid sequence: CASSYGTGGYTF.

The CDR3 DNA follows: TGCAGCGTTGTTCCAGTCGGGGAGGGCGTCAGGAATGAGCAGTTCTTC. Its translation is CSVVPVGEGVRNEQFF. The chain couples TRBV29-1 to TRBJ2-1; 7 bases line up with TRBD2. J lost 7 bases, V lost 4 bases, and 16 bases had no gene match. Germline-derived CDR1 and CDR2 are SQVTM and ANQGSEA. This CDR3 is built from 16 residues.

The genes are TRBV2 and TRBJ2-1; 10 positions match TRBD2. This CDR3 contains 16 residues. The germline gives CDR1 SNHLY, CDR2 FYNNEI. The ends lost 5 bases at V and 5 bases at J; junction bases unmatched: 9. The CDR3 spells CASSWYSGGGNNEQFF. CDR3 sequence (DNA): TGTGCCAGCAGTTGGTACAGCGGGGGGGGGAACAATGAGCAGTTCTTC.

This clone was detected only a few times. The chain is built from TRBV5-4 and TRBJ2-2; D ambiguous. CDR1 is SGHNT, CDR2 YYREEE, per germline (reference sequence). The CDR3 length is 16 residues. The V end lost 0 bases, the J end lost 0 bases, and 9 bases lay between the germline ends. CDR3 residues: CASSLESAPNTGELFF. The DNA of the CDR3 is TGTGCCAGCAGCTTGGAGAGCGCTCCGAACACCGGGGAGCTGTTTTTT.

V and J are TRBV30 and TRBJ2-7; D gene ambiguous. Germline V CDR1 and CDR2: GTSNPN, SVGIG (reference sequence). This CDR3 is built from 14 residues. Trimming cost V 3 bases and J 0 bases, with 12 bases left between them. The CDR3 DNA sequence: TGTGCCTGGAGCCCGGGTAGTTTCTCCTACGAGCAGTACTTC. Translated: CAWSPGSFSYEQYF.

CDR3 bases: TGCGCCAGCAGCCCCTCCTTTACAGCGGGCGCCTACGAGCAGTACTTC. Its translation is CASSPSFTAGAYEQYF. This sequence joins TRBV5-1 and TRBJ2-5, with D possibly being TRBD2 (6 bases). The DNA matches TRBJ2-7 better at its end, which makes the J call doubtful. In germline, CDR1 is SGHRS, CDR2 YFSETQ. This CDR3 has 16 residues.

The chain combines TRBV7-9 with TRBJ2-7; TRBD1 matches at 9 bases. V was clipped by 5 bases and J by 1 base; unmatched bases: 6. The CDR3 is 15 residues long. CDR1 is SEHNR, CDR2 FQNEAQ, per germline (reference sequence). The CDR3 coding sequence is TGTGCCAGCAGCCACCGGGACAGGGCTTCCTACGAGCAGTACTTC. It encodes CASSHRDRASYEQYF.

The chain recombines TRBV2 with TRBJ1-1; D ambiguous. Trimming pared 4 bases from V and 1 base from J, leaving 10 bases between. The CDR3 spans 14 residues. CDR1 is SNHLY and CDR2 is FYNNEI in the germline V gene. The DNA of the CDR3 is TGTGCCAGCAGTGGCAACACCAGGAACACTGAAGCTTTCTTT. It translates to CASSGNTRNTEAFF.

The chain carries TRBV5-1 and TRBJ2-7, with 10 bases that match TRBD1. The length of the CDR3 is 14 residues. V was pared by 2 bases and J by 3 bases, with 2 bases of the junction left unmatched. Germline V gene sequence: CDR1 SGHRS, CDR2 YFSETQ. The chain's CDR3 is CASSFGQGGYEQYF. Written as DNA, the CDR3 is TGCGCCAGCAGCTTCGGACAGGGGGGCTACGAGCAGTACTTC.

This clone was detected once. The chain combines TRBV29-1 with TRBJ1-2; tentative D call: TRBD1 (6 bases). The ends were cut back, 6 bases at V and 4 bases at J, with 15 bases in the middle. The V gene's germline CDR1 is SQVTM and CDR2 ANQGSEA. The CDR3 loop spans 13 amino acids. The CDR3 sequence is CSVDSPGSYGYTF. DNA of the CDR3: TGCAGCGTGGACAGCCCGGGCTCCTATGGCTACACCTTC.

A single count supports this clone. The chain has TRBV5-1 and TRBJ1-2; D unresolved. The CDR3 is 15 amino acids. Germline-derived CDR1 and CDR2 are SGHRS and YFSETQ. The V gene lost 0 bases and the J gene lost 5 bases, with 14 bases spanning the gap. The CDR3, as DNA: TGCGCCAGCAGCTTGGGCGATCTACCGGGGTATGGCTACACCTTC. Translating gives CASSLGDLPGYGYTF.

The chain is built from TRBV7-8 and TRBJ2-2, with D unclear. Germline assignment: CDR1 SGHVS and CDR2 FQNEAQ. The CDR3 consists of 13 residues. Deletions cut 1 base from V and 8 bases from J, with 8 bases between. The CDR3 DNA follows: TGTGCCAGCAGCTTAGTCAATGTTGGGGAGCTGTTTTTT. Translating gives CASSLVNVGELFF.

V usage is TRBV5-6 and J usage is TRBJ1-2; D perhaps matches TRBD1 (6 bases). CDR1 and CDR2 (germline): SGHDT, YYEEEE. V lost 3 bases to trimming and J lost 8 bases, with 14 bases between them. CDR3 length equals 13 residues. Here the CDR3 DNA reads TGTGCCAGCAGCTCCTGGGACACGACCGGCTACACCTTC. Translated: CASSSWDTTGYTF.

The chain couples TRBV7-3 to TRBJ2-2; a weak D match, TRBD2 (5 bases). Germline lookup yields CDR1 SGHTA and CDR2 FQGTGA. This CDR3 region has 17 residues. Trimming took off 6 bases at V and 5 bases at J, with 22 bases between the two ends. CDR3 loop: CASSPGRTQSGTGELFF. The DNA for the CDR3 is TGTGCCAGCAGTCCCGGCCGAACTCAATCGGGAACCGGGGAGCTGTTTTTT.

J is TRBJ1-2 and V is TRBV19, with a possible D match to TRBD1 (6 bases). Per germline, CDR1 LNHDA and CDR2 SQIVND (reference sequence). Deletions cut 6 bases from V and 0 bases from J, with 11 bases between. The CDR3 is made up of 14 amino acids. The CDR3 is CASRRDRTNYGYTF. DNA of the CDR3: TGTGCCAGTAGACGAGACAGGACTAACTATGGCTACACCTTC. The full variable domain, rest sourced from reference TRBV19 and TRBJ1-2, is DGGITQSPKYLFRKEGQNVTLSCEQNLNHDAMYWYRQDPGQGLRLIYYSQIVNDFQKGDIAEGYSVSREKKESFPLTVTSAQKNPTAFYLCASRRDRTNYGYTFGSGTRLTVV.

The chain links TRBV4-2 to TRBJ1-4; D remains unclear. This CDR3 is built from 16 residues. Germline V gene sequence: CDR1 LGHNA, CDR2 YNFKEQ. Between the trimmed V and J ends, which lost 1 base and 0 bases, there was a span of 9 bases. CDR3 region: CASSQAREATNEKLFF. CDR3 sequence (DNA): TGTGCCAGCAGCCAAGCCCGGGAAGCAACTAATGAAAAACTGTTTTTT.

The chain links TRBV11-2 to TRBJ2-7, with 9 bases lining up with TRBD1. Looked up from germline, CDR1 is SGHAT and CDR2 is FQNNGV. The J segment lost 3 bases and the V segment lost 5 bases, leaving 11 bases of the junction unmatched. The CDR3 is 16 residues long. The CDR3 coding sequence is TGTGCCAGCAGCCGTACAGGGGGCCCAGGTTTCTACGAGCAGTACTTC. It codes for CASSRTGGPGFYEQYF.

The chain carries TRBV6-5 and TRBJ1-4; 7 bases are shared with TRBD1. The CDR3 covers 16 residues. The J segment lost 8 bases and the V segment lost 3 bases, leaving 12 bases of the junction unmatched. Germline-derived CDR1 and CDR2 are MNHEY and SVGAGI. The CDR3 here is CASSYTTGRTQEKLFF. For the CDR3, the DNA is TGTGCCAGCAGTTATACGACAGGGAGAACTCAAGAAAAACTGTTTTTT.